This T cell receptor (beta chain) was sequenced for a study of T-cell reconstitution after alpha-beta-depleted transplantation in children. A TCRbeta library incorporating unique molecular identifiers was prepared. TCRdb redid the calling of the PCR reads with MiXCR, one entry per CDR3 protein. The repertoire holds fewer than 1 million distinct CDR3 sequences, with roughly 15% as singletons. Germline V lookup: CDR1 SQVTM, CDR2 ANQGSEA. V was clipped by 1 base and J by 1 base, with 13 bases between them. This CDR3 comprises 15 residues. The source is a male patient aged 10 to 17 who had a stem cell transplant for acute lymphoblastic leukemia, so the T cells may come from the graft donor. The V and J genes are TRBV29-1 and TRBJ1-2; weak D call: TRBD1 (6 bases). The sample was PBMCs, mostly from graft donor cells, taken 360 days after TCRalphabeta/CD19-depleted stem cell transplant. The CDR3 sequence is CSVEAKGTFNYGYTF. The CDR3 DNA reads TGCAGCGTTGAAGCAAAGGGGACATTTAACTATGGCTACACCTTC.